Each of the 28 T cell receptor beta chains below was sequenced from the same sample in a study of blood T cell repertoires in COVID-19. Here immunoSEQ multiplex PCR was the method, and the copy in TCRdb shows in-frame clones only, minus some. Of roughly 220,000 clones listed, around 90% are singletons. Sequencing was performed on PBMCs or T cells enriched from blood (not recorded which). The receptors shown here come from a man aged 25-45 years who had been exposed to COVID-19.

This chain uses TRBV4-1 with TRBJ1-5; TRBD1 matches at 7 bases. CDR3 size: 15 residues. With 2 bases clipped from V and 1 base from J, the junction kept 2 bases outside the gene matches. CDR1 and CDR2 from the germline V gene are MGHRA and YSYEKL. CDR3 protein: CASSQRGQSNQPQHF. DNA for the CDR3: TGCGCCAGCAGCCAACGGGGACAGAGCAATCAGCCCCAGCATTTT.

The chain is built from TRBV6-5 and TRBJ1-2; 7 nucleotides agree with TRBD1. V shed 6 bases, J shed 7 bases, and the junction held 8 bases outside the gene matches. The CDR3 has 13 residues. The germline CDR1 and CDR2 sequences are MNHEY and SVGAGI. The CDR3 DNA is TGTGCCAGCAGAGAGGGGGCCTCCCGTGGCTACACCTTC. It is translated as CASREGASRGYTF.

CDR3 in amino acids: CASSFASGGAYQYF. The CDR3 DNA follows: TGTGCCAGCAGCTTTGCTAGCGGGGGGGCATACCAGTACTTC. The chain combines TRBV7-9 with TRBJ2-5; 12 nucleotides match TRBD2. Germline CDR1 is SEHNR and CDR2 is FQNEAQ (reference sequence). Trimming cost V 3 bases and J 10 bases; bases outside gene matches: 6. The CDR3 is made up of 14 amino acids.

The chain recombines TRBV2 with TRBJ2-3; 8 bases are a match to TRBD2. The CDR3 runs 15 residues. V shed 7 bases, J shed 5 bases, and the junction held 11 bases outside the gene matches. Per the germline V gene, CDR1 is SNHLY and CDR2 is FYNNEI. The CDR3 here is CASILVGLDVDTQYF. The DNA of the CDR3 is TGTGCCAGCATTTTAGTGGGACTAGATGTAGATACGCAGTATTTT.

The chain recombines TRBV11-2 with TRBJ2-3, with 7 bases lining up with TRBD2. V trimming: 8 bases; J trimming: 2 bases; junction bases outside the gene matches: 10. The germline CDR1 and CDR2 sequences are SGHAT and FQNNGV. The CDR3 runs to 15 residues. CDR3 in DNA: TGTGCCAGCGGGAGGGTCGGCACCTTCACAGATACGCAGTATTTT. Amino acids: CASGRVGTFTDTQYF.

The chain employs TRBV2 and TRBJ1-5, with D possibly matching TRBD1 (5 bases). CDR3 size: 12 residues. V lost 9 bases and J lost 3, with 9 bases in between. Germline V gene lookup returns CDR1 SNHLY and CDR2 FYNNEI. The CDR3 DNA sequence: TGTGCCAGTGGGGGGGACAATCAGCCCCAGCATTTT. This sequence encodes CASGGDNQPQHF.

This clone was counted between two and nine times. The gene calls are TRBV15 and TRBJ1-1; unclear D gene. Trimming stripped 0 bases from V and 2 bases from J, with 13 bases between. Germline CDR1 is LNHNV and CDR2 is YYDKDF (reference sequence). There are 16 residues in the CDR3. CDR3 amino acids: CATSRDKEYLNTEAFF. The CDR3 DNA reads TGTGCCACCAGCAGAGATAAGGAGTACCTTAACACTGAAGCTTTCTTT. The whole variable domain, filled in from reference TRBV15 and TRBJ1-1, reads DAMVIQNPRYQVTQFGKPVTLSCSQTLNHNVMYWYQQKSSQAPKLLFHYYDKDFNNEADTPDNFQSRRPNTSFCFLDIRSPGLGDTAMYLCATSRDKEYLNTEAFFGQGTRLTVV.

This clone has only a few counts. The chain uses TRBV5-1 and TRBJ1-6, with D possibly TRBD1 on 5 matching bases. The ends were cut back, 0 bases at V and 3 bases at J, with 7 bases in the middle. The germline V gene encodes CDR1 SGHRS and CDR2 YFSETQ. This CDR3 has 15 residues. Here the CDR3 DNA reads TGCGCCAGCAGCTTGGAACAGGTCTATAATTCACCCCTCCACTTT. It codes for CASSLEQVYNSPLHF.

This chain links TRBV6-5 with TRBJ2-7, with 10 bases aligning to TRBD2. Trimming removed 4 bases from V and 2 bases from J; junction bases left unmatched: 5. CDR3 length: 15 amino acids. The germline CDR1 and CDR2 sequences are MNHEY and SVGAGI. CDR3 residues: CASSSERGGPYEQYF. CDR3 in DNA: TGTGCCAGCAGTTCGGAGCGGGGGGGCCCCTACGAGCAGTACTTC.

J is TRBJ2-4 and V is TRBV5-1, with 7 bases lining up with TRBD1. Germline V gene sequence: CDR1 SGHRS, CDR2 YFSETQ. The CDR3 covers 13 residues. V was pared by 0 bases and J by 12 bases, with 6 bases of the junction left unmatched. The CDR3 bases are TGCGCCAGCAGCTTGGAGGCCACAGGGGCTCAGTACTTC. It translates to CASSLEATGAQYF.

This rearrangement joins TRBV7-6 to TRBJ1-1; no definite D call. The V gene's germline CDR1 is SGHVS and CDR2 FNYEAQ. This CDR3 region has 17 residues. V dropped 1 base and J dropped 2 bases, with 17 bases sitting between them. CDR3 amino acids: CASSLGPLARINTEAFF. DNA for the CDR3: TGTGCCAGCAGCTTAGGCCCTTTAGCACGGATTAACACTGAAGCTTTCTTT.

CDR3 protein: CASSQGLAGQETQYF. DNA of the CDR3: TGTGCCAGCAGCCAAGGACTAGCGGGGCAAGAGACCCAGTACTTC. This chain uses TRBV11-2 with TRBJ2-5; TRBD2 agrees at 12 bases. Trimming removed 5 bases from V and 2 bases from J; junction bases left unmatched: 3. Germline V gives CDR1 SGHAT, CDR2 FQNNGV. The CDR3 length is 15 residues.

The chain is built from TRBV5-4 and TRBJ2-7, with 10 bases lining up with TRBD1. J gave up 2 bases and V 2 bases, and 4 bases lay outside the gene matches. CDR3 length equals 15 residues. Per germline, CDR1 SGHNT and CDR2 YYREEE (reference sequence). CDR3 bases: TGTGCCAGCAGCTTTAGGACAGGGGGTGCCTACGAGCAGTACTTC. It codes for CASSFRTGGAYEQYF.

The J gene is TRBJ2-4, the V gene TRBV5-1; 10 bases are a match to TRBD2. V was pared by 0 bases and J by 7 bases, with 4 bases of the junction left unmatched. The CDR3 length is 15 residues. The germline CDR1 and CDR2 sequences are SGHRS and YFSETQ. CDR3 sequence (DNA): TGCGCCAGCAGCTTGGCCCAAGCGGGGGGGAACATTCAGTACTTC. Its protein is CASSLAQAGGNIQYF.

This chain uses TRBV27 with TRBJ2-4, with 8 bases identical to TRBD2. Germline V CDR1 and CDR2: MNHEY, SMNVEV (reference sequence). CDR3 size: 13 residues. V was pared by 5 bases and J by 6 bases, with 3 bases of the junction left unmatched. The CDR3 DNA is TGTGCCAGCAGTCCCGGGAGGGGAAACATTCAGTACTTC. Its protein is CASSPGRGNIQYF.

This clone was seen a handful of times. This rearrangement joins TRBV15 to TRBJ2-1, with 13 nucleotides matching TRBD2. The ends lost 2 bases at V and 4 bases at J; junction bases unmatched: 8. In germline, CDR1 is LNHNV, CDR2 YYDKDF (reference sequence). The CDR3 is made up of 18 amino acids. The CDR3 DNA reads TGTGCCACCAGCAGAAAATCCCCGGGACTAGCGGGGTACAATGAGCAGTTCTTC. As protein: CATSRKSPGLAGYNEQFF.

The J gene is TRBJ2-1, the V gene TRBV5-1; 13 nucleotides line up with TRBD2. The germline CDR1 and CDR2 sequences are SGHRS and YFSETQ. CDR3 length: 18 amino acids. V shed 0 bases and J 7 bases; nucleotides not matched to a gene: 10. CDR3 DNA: TGCGCCAGCAGCTTGGTACCCGGGACTAGCGGGGTTGTAAATGAGCAGTTCTTC. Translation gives CASSLVPGTSGVVNEQFF.

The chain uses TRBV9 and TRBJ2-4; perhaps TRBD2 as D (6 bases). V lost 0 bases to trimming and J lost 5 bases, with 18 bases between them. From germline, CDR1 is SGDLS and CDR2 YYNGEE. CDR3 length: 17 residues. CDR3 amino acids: CASSVGGVWGLENIQYF. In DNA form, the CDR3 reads TGTGCCAGCAGCGTAGGCGGGGTTTGGGGTTTAGAAAACATTCAGTACTTC.

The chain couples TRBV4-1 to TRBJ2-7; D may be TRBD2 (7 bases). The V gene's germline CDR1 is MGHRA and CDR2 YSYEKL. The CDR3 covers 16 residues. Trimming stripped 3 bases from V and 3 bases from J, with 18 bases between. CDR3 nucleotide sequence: TGCGCCAGCAGCCAGGGAGGGGGTCATCGATTCTACGAGCAGTACTTC. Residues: CASSQGGGHRFYEQYF.

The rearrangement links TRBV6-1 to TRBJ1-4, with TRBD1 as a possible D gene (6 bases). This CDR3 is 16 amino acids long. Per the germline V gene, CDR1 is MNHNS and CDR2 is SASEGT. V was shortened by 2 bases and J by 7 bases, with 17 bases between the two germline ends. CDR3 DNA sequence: TGTGCCAGCAGTGAATATTCGGGCCTAGGGGGTGAAAAACTGTTTTTT. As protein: CASSEYSGLGGEKLFF.

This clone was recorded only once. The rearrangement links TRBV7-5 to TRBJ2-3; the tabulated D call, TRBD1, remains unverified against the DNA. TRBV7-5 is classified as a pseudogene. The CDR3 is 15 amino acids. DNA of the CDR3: TGTGTCAGAAGCCTGCACGGACACGGCACAGATACGCAGTATTTT. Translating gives CVRSLHGHGTDTQYF.

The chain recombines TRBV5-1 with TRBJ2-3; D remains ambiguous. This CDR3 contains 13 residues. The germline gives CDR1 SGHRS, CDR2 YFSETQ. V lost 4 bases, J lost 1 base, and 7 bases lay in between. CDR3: CASSLIRTDTQYF. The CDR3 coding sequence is TGCGCCAGCAGCCTAATCCGCACAGATACGCAGTATTTT.

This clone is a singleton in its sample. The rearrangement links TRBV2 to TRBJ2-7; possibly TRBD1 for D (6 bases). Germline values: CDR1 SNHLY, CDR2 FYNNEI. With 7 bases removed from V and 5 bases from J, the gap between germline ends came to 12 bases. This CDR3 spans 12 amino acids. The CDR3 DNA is TGTGCCAGCAAACAGGGCTCGGACGAGCAGTACTTC. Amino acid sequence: CASKQGSDEQYF.

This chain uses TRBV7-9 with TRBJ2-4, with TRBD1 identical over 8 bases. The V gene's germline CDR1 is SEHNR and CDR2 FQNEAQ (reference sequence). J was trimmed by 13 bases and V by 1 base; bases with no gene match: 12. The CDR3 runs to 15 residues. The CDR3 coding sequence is TGTGCCAGCAGCTTAGGTTCTCTAGGCCAGGGGGCACAGTACTTC. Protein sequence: CASSLGSLGQGAQYF.

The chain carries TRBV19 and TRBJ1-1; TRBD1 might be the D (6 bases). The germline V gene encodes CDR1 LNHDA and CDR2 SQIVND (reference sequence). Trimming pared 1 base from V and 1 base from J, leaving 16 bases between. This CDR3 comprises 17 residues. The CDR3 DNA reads TGTGCCAGTAGTATAGCCCGCATACAGGGACAGAACACTGAAGCTTTCTTT. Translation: CASSIARIQGQNTEAFF. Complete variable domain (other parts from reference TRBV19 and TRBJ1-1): DGGITQSPKYLFRKEGQNVTLSCEQNLNHDAMYWYRQDPGQGLRLIYYSQIVNDFQKGDIAEGYSVSREKKESFPLTVTSAQKNPTAFYLCASSIARIQGQNTEAFFGQGTRLTVV.

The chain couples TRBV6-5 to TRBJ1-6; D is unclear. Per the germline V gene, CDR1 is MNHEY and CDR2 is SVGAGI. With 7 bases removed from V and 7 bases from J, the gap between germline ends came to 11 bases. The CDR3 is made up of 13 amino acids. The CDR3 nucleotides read TGTGCCAGCATACCTAACCTCAATTCACCCCTCCACTTT. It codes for CASIPNLNSPLHF.

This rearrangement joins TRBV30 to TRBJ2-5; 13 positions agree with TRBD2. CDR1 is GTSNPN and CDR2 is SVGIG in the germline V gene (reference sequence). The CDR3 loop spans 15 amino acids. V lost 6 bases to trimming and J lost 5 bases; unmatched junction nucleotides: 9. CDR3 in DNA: TGTGCCTGCCGGACTAGCGGGGGACCTAGGGAGACCCAGTACTTC. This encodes CACRTSGGPRETQYF. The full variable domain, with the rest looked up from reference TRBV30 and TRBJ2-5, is SQTIHQWPATLVQPVGSPLSLECTVEGTSNPNLYWYRQAAGRGLQLLFYSVGIGQISSEVPQNLSASRPQDRQFILSSKKLLLSDSGFYLCACRTSGGPRETQYFGPGTRLLVL.

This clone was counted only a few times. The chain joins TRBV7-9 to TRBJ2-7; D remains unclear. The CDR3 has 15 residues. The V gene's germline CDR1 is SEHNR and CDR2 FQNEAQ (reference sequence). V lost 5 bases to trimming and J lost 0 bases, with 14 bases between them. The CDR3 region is CASSPRMANSYEQYF. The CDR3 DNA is TGTGCCAGCAGCCCTAGAATGGCAAACTCCTACGAGCAGTACTTC.